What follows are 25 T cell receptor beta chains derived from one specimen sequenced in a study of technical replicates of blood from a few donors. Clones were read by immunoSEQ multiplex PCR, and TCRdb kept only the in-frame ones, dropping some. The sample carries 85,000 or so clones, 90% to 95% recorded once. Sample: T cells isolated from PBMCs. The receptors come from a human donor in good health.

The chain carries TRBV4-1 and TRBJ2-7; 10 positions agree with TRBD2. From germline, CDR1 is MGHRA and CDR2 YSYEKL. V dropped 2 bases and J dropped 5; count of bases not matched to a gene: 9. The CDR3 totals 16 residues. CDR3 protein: CASSQLPGLAYHEQYF. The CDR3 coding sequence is TGCGCCAGCAGCCAACTTCCGGGACTAGCGTACCACGAGCAGTACTTC.

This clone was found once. CDR3 protein: CASSYIRQGANGYTF. For the CDR3, the DNA is TGTGCCAGCAGCTACATACGGCAGGGGGCGAATGGCTACACCTTC. The gene calls are TRBV11-2 and TRBJ1-2; 8 bases fit TRBD1. Germline CDR1 and CDR2: SGHAT and FQNNGV. With 4 bases clipped from V and 6 bases from J, the junction kept 10 bases outside the gene matches. The CDR3 contains 15 residues.

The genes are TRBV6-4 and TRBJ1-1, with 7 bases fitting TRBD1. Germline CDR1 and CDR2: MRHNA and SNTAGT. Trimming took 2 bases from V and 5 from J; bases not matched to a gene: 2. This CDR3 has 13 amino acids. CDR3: CASSDHRGTEAFF. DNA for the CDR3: TGTGCCAGCAGTGACCACAGGGGAACTGAAGCTTTCTTT.

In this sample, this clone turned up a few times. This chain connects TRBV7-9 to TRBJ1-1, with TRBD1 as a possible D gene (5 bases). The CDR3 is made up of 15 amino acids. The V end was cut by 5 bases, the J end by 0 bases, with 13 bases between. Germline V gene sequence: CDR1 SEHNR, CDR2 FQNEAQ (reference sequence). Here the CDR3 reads CASSQAGGLNTEAFF. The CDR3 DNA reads TGTGCCAGCAGCCAGGCCGGGGGATTGAACACTGAAGCTTTCTTT.

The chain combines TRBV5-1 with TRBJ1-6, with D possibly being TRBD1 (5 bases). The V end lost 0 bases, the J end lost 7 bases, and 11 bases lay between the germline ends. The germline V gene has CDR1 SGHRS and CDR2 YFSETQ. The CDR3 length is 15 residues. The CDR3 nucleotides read TGCGCCAGCAGCTTGGCCGGGGGGGTAAATTCACCCCTCCACTTT. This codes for CASSLAGGVNSPLHF.

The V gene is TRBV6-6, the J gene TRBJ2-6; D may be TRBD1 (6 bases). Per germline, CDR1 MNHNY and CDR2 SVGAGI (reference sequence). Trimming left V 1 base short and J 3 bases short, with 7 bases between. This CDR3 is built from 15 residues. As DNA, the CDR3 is TGTGCCAGCAGTTACTACAGGGATGGGGCCAACGTCCTGACTTTC. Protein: CASSYYRDGANVLTF.

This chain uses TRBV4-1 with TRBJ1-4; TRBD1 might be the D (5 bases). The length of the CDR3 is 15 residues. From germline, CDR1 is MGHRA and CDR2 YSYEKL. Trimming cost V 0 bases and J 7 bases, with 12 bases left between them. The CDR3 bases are TGCGCCAGCAGCCAAGAGGGGCCCGTGGGTGAAAAACTGTTTTTT. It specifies CASSQEGPVGEKLFF.

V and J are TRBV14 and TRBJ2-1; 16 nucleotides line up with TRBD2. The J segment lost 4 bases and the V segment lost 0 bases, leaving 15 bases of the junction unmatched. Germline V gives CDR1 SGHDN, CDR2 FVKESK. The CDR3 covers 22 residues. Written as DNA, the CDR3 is TGTGCCAGCAGCCAAGATATAGCGGGACTAGCGGGAGGGTTGTTCGGGTACAATGAGCAGTTCTTC. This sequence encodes CASSQDIAGLAGGLFGYNEQFF.

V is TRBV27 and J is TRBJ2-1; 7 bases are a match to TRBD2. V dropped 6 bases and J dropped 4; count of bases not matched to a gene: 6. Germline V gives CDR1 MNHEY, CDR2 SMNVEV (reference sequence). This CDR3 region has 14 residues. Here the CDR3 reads CASSEGRAYNEQFF. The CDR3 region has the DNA TGTGCCAGCAGCGAGGGGAGGGCGTACAATGAGCAGTTCTTC.

CDR3 sequence reads: CASSPTSGTSGEEYF. CDR3 DNA sequence: TGTGCCAGCAGTCCCACATCCGGGACTAGCGGGGAGGAGTACTTC. This chain links TRBV28 with TRBJ2-7; 13 bases are a match to TRBD2. Trimming took 5 bases from V and 11 from J; bases not matched to a gene: 12. Looked up from germline, CDR1 is MDHEN and CDR2 is SYDVKM. The CDR3 runs to 15 residues.

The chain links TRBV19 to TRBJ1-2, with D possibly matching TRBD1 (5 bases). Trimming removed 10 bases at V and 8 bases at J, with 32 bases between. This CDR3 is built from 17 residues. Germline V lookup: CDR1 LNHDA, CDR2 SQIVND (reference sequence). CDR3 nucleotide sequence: TGTGCCAATATAAGGGGTCGGGCAGCTCTCCAGGCAATCGGCTACACCTTC. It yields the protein CANIRGRAALQAIGYTF.

The CDR3 loop reads CASSLYRRNTEAFF. Written as DNA, the CDR3 is TGTGCCAGCAGCTTGTACAGGCGGAACACTGAAGCTTTCTTT. The rearrangement joins TRBV5-5 to TRBJ1-1; TRBD1 is a possible D gene (5 bases). The germline V gene has CDR1 SGHKS and CDR2 YYEKEE (reference sequence). V gave up 1 base and J gave up 1 base, with 8 bases separating them. This CDR3 has 14 residues.

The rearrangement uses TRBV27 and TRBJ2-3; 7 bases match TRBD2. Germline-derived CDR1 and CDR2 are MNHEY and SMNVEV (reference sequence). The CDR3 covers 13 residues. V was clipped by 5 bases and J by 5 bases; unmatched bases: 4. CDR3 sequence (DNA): TGTGCCAGCAGTACGTTAGCGGGAGATACGCAGTATTTT. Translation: CASSTLAGDTQYF.

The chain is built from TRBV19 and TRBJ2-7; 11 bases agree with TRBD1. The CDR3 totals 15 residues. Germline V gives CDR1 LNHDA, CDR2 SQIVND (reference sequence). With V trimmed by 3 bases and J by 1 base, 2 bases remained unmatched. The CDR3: CASSMRDRGSYEQYF. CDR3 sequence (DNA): TGTGCCAGTAGTATGCGGGACAGGGGGTCCTACGAGCAGTACTTC.

Here the CDR3 DNA reads TGTGCCAGCCGATTAGCGGGCTCCTACGAGCAGTACTTC. Protein product: CASRLAGSYEQYF. J is TRBJ2-7 and V is TRBV27; 7 bases align to TRBD2. The germline CDR1 and CDR2 sequences are MNHEY and SMNVEV (reference sequence). Trimming at V came to 8 bases and at J to 0 bases, leaving 4 bases not matched to a gene. The CDR3 sequence is 13 residues long.

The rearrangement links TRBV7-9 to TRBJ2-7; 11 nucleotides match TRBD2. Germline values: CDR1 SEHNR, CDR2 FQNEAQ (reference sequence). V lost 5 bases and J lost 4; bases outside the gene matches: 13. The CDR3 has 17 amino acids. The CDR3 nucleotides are TGTGCCAGCAGCCCGAGGGAGACTAGCGGGACAGGGTACGAGCAGTACTTC. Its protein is CASSPRETSGTGYEQYF.

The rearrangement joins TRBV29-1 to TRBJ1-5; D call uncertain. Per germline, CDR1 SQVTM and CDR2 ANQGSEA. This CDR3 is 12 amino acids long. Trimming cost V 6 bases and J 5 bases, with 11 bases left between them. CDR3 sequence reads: CSVRFGDQPQHF. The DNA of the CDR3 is TGCAGCGTGCGATTCGGAGATCAGCCCCAGCATTTT. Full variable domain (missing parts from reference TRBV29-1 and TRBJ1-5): SAVISQKPSRDICQRGTSLTIQCQVDSQVTMMFWYRQQPGQSLTLIATANQGSEATYESGFVIDKFPISRPNLTFSTLTVSNMSPEDSSIYLCSVRFGDQPQHFGDGTRLSIL.

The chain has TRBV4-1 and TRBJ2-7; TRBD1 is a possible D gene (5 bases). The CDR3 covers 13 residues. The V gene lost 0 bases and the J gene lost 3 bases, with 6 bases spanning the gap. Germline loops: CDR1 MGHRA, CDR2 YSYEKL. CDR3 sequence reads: CASSQETGYEQYF. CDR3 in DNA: TGCGCCAGCAGCCAAGAAACAGGCTACGAGCAGTACTTC.

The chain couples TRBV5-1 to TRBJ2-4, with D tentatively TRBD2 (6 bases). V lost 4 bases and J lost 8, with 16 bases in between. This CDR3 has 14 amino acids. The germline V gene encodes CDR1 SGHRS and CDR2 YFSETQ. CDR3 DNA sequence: TGCGCCAGCAGCGTCCGGGGGTCGGGAGACATTCAGTACTTC. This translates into CASSVRGSGDIQYF. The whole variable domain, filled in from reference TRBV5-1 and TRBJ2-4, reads KAGVTQTPRYLIKTRGQQVTLSCSPISGHRSVSWYQQTPGQGLQFLFEYFSETQRNKGNFPGRFSGRQFSNSRSEMNVSTLELGDSALYLCASSVRGSGDIQYFGAGTRLSVL.

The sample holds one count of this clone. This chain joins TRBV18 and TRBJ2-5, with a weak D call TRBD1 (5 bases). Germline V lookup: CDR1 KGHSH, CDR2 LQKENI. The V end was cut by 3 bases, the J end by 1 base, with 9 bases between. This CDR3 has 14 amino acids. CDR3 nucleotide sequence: TGTGCCAGCTCACCCCCGACAGCCCAAGAGACCCAGTACTTC. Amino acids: CASSPPTAQETQYF.

The CDR3 region is CATSSGETSGTQETQYF. The CDR3 DNA sequence: TGTGCCACCAGCTCCGGAGAGACTAGCGGTACTCAAGAGACCCAGTACTTC. The chain has TRBV15 and TRBJ2-5; TRBD2 agrees at 9 bases. Germline CDR1 and CDR2: LNHNV and YYDKDF (reference sequence). After removal of 5 bases from V and 2 bases from J, the junction contained 12 bases not matched to a gene. The CDR3 has 17 residues.

CDR3 amino acids: CASSGWGDSNQPQHF. The CDR3 DNA reads as TGCGCCAGCAGTGGGTGGGGGGATAGCAATCAGCCCCAGCATTTT. V is TRBV10-1 and J is TRBJ1-5, with D possibly TRBD1 on 5 matching bases. Trimming pared 4 bases from V and 0 bases from J, leaving 10 bases between. This CDR3 region has 15 residues. The germline gives CDR1 WNHNN, CDR2 SYGVQD (reference sequence).

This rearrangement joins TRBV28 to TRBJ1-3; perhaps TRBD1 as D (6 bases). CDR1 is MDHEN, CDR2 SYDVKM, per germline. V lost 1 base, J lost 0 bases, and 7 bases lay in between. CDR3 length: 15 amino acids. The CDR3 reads CASSLSGASGNTIYF. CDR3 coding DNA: TGTGCCAGCAGTTTATCAGGGGCCTCTGGAAACACCATATATTTT.

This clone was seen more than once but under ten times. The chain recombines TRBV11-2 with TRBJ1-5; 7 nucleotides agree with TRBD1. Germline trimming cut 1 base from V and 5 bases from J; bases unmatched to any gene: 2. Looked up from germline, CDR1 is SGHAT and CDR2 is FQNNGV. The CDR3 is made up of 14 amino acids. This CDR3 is CASSLGRGDQPQHF. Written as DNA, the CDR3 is TGTGCCAGCAGCTTAGGCAGGGGGGATCAGCCCCAGCATTTT.

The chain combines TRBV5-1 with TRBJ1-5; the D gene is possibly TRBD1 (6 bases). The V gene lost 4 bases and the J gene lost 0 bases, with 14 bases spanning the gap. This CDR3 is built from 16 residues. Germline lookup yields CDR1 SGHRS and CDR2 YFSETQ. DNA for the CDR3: TGCGCCAGCAGCGAGGGGGGGGGCCTTAGCAATCAGCCCCAGCATTTT. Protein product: CASSEGGGLSNQPQHF.